One and the same sample provided the 19 T cell receptor beta chains below, sequenced in a study of blood T cell repertoires in COVID-19. TCRdb's copy holds only in-frame clones and misses some; the assay was immunoSEQ multiplex PCR. The sample includes 230,000 or so clones, 85% of them seen just once. Sequenced: PBMCs or T cells enriched from blood (not recorded which). These receptors all come from a woman aged 45-65 years who had been exposed to COVID-19.

V and J are TRBV19 and TRBJ1-1; 10 bases map to TRBD1. Losses at the gene ends were 6 bases for V and 5 bases for J; bases not matched to a gene: 9. The CDR3 totals 15 residues. Germline V CDR1 and CDR2: LNHDA, SQIVND (reference sequence). In nucleotides, the CDR3 is TGTGCCAGTAGCTGGACAGGGGGGCCTAGGACTGAAGCTTTCTTT. Residues: CASSWTGGPRTEAFF.

A few counts support this clone. The chain is built from TRBV21-1 and TRBJ1-4; the DNA was not compared with TRBD1, the D call given in the table. TRBV21-1 is given as a pseudogene. The CDR3 loop spans 15 amino acids. The CDR3 loop is CASSKVNPLGEKLFF. The CDR3 DNA sequence: TGTGCCAGCAGCAAAGTTAACCCTTTGGGCGAAAAACTGTTTTTT.

V usage is TRBV27 and J usage is TRBJ2-7; 9 bases map to TRBD1. The CDR3 sequence is 14 residues long. In germline, CDR1 is MNHEY, CDR2 SMNVEV (reference sequence). J lost 6 bases, V lost 5 bases, and 8 bases had no gene match. The CDR3 DNA sequence: TGTGCCAGCAGTCGTGACAGGGGGGTGCGCGAGCAGTACTTC. Protein product: CASSRDRGVREQYF.

V gene TRBV2 combines with J gene TRBJ1-5; 11 nucleotides agree with TRBD1. Losses at the gene ends were 5 bases for V and 0 bases for J; bases not matched to a gene: 9. Germline-derived CDR1 and CDR2 are SNHLY and FYNNEI. CDR3 length: 18 amino acids. CDR3 region: CASSNYGTGGISNQPQHF. The CDR3 DNA sequence: TGTGCCAGCAGTAACTACGGGACAGGGGGGATTAGCAATCAGCCCCAGCATTTT.

This clone has only a few counts. J is TRBJ2-2 and V is TRBV6-2 or TRBV6-3; D is uncertain. Germline CDR1 and CDR2: MNHEY and SVGEGT. Between the trimmed V and J ends, which lost 5 bases and 2 bases, there was a span of 12 bases. The CDR3 loop spans 15 amino acids. CDR3 DNA: TGTGCCAGCAGTACCCCCCGTCTAAACACCGGGGAGCTGTTTTTT. Protein sequence: CASSTPRLNTGELFF.

The V and J genes are TRBV5-8 and TRBJ1-2; no clear D gene. This CDR3 is built from 16 residues. V was shortened by 2 bases and J by 5 bases, with 19 bases between the two germline ends. CDR1 is SGHTS, CDR2 YDEGEE, per germline. CDR3 region: CASSFGGNHLWYGYTF. In nucleotides, the CDR3 is TGTGCCAGCAGCTTTGGAGGGAACCATCTTTGGTATGGCTACACCTTC.

The chain is built from TRBV9 and TRBJ2-3; TRBD2 matches 7 bases. This CDR3 spans 17 amino acids. The V gene end was trimmed by 3 bases and the J gene end by 4 bases; junction bases not matched to a gene: 14. CDR1 is SGDLS and CDR2 is YYNGEE in the germline V gene. Written as DNA, the CDR3 is TGTGCCAGCAGCGCCGTTGGGGCGGGGGTAGGGTCAGATACGCAGTATTTT. It specifies CASSAVGAGVGSDTQYF. The complete variable domain, with remaining parts taken from reference TRBV9 and TRBJ2-3, reads DSGVTQTPKHLITATGQRVTLRCSPRSGDLSVYWYQQSLDQGLQFLIQYYNGEERAKGNILERFSAQQFPDLHSELNLSSLELGDSALYFCASSAVGAGVGSDTQYFGPGTRLTVL.

The chain carries TRBV4-1 and TRBJ1-2; 9 bases are shared with TRBD1. In germline, CDR1 is MGHRA, CDR2 YSYEKL. Trimming removed 0 bases from V and 8 bases from J; junction bases left unmatched: 4. This CDR3 region has 14 residues. The CDR3 nucleotides read TGCGCCAGCAGCCAAGACCCAACAGGGGGCGGCTACACCTTC. As protein: CASSQDPTGGGYTF.

The chain has TRBV2 and TRBJ1-5; possible D gene TRBD1, 5 bases. The CDR3 length is 14 residues. Germline CDR1 reads SNHLY; CDR2 reads FYNNEI. Trimming left V 7 bases short and J 3 bases short, with 13 bases between. The CDR3 loop is CASKGPANNQPQHF. The CDR3 DNA follows: TGTGCCAGCAAGGGGCCAGCCAACAATCAGCCCCAGCATTTT.

The chain joins TRBV6-1 to TRBJ2-1; D ambiguous. Germline V gene sequence: CDR1 MNHNS, CDR2 SASEGT. The CDR3 is 12 residues long. Trimming removed 1 base from V and 12 bases from J, with 10 bases in between. The CDR3 nucleotides read TGTGCCAGCAGTGAAGGCACTCCCGTGCAGTTCTTC. This translates into CASSEGTPVQFF.

This chain joins TRBV18 and TRBJ2-7; D gene ambiguous. Germline V lookup: CDR1 KGHSH, CDR2 LQKENI. The CDR3 length is 14 residues. Trimming left V 6 bases short and J 0 bases short, with 12 bases between. For the CDR3, the DNA is TGTGCCAGCTCTCCCAGGCAGAGCTCCTACGAGCAGTACTTC. The encoded protein is CASSPRQSSYEQYF.

This chain uses TRBV6-1 with TRBJ1-6; D unresolved. Germline values: CDR1 MNHNS, CDR2 SASEGT. There are 14 residues in the CDR3. The germline V and J ends were trimmed by 2 bases and 11 bases, with 13 bases remaining between them. The CDR3 region is CASSETYEVAPLHF. The CDR3 bases are TGTGCCAGCAGTGAAACATACGAGGTCGCACCCCTCCACTTT.

The chain has TRBV12-3 or TRBV12-4 and TRBJ2-5; 7 bases align to TRBD1. The CDR3 contains 13 residues. V shed 7 bases and J 5 bases; nucleotides not matched to a gene: 7. The CDR3 DNA reads as TGTGCCAGCATAGGGGGCCCTGGGGAGACCCAGTACTTC. This sequence encodes CASIGGPGETQYF.

The rearrangement uses TRBV7-9 and TRBJ2-2; the match to TRBD1 covers 9 bases. This CDR3 region has 15 residues. In germline, CDR1 is SEHNR, CDR2 FQNEAQ (reference sequence). The J segment lost 5 bases and the V segment lost 1 base, leaving 2 bases of the junction unmatched. CDR3 region: CASSLGGQGTGELFF. CDR3 nucleotide sequence: TGTGCCAGCAGCTTAGGGGGACAGGGTACCGGGGAGCTGTTTTTT.

A remark on this clone: Other nucleotide sequences in the sample specify the same CDR3. The J gene is TRBJ1-5, the V gene TRBV27, with 7 bases aligning to TRBD1. The germline V gene encodes CDR1 MNHEY and CDR2 SMNVEV (reference sequence). J gave up 5 bases and V 3 bases, and 4 bases lay outside the gene matches. The CDR3 spans 14 residues. The CDR3 bases are TGTGCCAGCAGTTTGTACAGGGGAGATCAGCCCCAGCATTTT. It specifies CASSLYRGDQPQHF.

This clone was seen a handful of times. This chain joins TRBV5-4 and TRBJ2-3, with TRBD2 matching over 14 bases. CDR3 length: 15 amino acids. Germline trimming cut 2 bases from V and 7 bases from J; bases unmatched to any gene: 3. Germline V gene sequence: CDR1 SGHNT, CDR2 YYREEE (reference sequence). The DNA of the CDR3 is TGTGCCAGCAGCTTACGGACTAGCGGGGGGTATACGCAGTATTTT. This translates into CASSLRTSGGYTQYF.

The table lists this clone with many counts. Other DNA sequences in the sample encode the same CDR3. The chain carries TRBV3-1 (or the pseudogene TRBV3-2) and TRBJ1-1, with D possibly matching TRBD1 (5 bases). The CDR3 is 11 amino acids. V lost 2 bases and J 7 bases, leaving 5 bases between the germline ends. Germline values: CDR1 LGHDT, CDR2 YNNKEL (reference sequence). The CDR3 nucleotides are TGTGCCAGCAGCCAACAGGGTGAAGCTTTCTTT. Encoded protein: CASSQQGEAFF.

The chain employs TRBV5-8 and TRBJ1-1; D may be TRBD1 (5 bases). CDR1 is SGHTS and CDR2 is YDEGEE in the germline V gene. This CDR3 has 13 residues. Trimming left V 3 bases short and J 1 base short, with 7 bases between. CDR3 loop: CASSWRGNTEAFF. The CDR3 DNA is TGTGCCAGCAGCTGGAGGGGGAACACTGAAGCTTTCTTT.

This clone occurred a few times. This chain uses TRBV7-2 with TRBJ1-3; 7 nucleotides match TRBD1. In germline, CDR1 is SGHTA, CDR2 FQGNSA. With 5 bases clipped from V and 4 bases from J, the junction kept 5 bases outside the gene matches. The CDR3 is made up of 14 amino acids. The CDR3 spells CASSMGTAGNTIYF. The CDR3 nucleotides are TGTGCCAGCAGCATGGGGACAGCCGGAAACACCATATATTTT.